Here is one T cell receptor beta chain with its context. This record comes from a study of T cell responses to AZD1222 COVID-19 vaccine. Germline V gene sequence: CDR1 SGHTA, CDR2 FQGNSA. Trimming shortened V by 3 bases and J by 9 bases, and 14 bases separated the two germline ends. This CDR3 has 13 residues. Only in-frame clones appear in the TCRdb table, and some are missing; sequencing was by immunoSEQ multiplex PCR. The data contain about 110,000 clones, roughly 87% of them seen just once; the ten biggest clones take up about 5%. This rearrangement joins TRBV7-2 to TRBJ1-1; D might be TRBD1 (5 bases). The sequenced sample was peripheral blood, obtained 28 days after the second AZD1222 dose. The sequence was collected from an adult who received the AZD1222 COVID-19 vaccine. This CDR3 is CASSFPGTSKAFF. The CDR3, as DNA: TGTGCCAGCAGCTTTCCCGGGACCTCAAAAGCTTTCTTT.